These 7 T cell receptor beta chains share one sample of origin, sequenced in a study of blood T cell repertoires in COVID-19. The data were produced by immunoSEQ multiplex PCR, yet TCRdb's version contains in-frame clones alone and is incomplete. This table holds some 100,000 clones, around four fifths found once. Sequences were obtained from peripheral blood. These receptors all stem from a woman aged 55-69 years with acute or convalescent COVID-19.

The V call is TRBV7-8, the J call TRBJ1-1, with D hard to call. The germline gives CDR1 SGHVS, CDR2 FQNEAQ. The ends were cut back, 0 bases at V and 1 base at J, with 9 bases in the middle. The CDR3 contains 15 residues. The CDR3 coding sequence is TGTGCCAGCAGCTTAGCGGGCCTACAGAACACTGAAGCTTTCTTT. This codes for CASSLAGLQNTEAFF.

CDR3 bases: TGTGCCAGCAGCTTGGGTGGACAGGGAAGGTCGGACATTCAGTACTTC. It yields the protein CASSLGGQGRSDIQYF. This chain connects TRBV5-4 to TRBJ2-4; 8 bases align to TRBD1. This CDR3 contains 16 residues. The V segment lost 0 bases and the J segment 8 bases; nucleotides outside the gene matches: 10. The germline V gene has CDR1 SGHNT and CDR2 YYREEE (reference sequence).

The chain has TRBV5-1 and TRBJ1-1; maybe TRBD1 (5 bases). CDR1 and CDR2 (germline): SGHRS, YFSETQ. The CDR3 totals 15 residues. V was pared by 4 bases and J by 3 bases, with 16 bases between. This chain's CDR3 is CASSMRVGGDTEAFF. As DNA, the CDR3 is TGCGCCAGCAGCATGAGGGTTGGAGGGGACACTGAAGCTTTCTTT.

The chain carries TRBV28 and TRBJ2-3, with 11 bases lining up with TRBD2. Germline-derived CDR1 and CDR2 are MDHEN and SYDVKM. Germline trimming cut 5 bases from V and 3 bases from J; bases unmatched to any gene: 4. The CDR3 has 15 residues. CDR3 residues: CASSRSSGRTDTQYF. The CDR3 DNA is TGTGCCAGCAGTCGGTCTAGCGGGAGGACAGATACGCAGTATTTT.

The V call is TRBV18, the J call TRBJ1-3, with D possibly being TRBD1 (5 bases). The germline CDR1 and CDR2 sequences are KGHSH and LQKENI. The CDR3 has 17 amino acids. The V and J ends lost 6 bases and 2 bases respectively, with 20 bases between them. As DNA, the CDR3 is TGTGCCAGCTCCCAGGGTCAGGGCATGAGCCCTGGAAACACCATATATTTT. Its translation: CASSQGQGMSPGNTIYF.

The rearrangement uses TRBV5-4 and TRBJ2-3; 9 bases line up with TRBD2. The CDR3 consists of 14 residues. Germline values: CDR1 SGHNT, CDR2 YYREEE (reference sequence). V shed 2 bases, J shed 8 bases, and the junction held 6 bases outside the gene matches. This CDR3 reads CASSLAGGEGTQYF. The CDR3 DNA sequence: TGTGCCAGCAGCTTAGCGGGAGGAGAGGGTACGCAGTATTTT.

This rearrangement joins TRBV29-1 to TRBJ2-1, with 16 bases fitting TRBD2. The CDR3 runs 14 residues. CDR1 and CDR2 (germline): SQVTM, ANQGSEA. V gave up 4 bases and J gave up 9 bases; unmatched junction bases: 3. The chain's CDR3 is CSVAGTSGGGEQFF. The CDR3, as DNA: TGCAGCGTTGCTGGGACTAGCGGGGGGGGTGAGCAGTTCTTC.